One T cell receptor (beta chain) is described in this entry. Per germline, CDR1 LNHDA and CDR2 SQIVND (reference sequence). J lost 4 bases, V lost 6 bases, and 4 bases had no gene match. The CDR3 totals 14 residues. The sample comes from a study of cytomegalovirus exposure and HLA in healthy donors. The PCR was carried out with 60 Vbeta primers and 13 Jbeta primers. This table comes from immunoSEQ multiplex PCR, and its TCRdb copy is limited to in-frame clones, with some not included. The repertoire consists of over 130,000 clones, with approximately 80% occurring once and the leading ten covering less than 3%.

The sequenced material came from PBMCs. The chain recombines TRBV19 with TRBJ2-5; 11 bases are shared with TRBD1. This receptor was obtained from a man aged 50-60 years in good health and CMV-seronegative. This CDR3 is CASRKGQGGETQYF. The DNA of the CDR3 is TGTGCCAGTAGGAAGGGACAGGGGGGAGAGACCCAGTACTTC.